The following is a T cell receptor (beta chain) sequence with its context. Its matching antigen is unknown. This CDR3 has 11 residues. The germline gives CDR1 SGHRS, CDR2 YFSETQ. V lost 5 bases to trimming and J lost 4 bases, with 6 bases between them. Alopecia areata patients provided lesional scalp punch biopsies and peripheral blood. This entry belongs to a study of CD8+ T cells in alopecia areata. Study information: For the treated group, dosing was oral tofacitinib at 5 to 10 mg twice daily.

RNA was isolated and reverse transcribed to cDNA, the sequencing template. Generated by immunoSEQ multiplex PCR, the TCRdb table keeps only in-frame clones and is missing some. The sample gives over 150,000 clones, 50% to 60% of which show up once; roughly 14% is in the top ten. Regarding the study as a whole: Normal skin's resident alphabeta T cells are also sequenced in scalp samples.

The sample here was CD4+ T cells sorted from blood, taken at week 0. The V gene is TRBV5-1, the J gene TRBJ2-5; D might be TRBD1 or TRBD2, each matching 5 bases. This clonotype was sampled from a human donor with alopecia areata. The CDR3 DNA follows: TGCGCCAGCAGTGGGGGAGAGACCCAGTACTTC. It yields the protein CASSGGETQYF.